Each of the 13 T cell receptor beta chains below was sequenced from the same sample in a study of control samples from healthy donors and cancer patients. Only in-frame clones appear in the TCRdb table, and some are missing; sequencing was by immunoSEQ multiplex PCR. The table has 130,000 or so clones, about 93% seen once. Sequenced sample: blood. These receptors all come from a man in his forties in good health.

This clone was detected once. The V gene is TRBV28, the J gene TRBJ1-6, with 12 bases lining up with TRBD1. Germline CDR1 and CDR2: MDHEN and SYDVKM. The CDR3 is 14 amino acids. V trimming: 7 bases; J trimming: 9 bases; junction bases outside the gene matches: 4. CDR3 residues: CASTPGQGASPLHF. DNA for the CDR3: TGTGCCAGCACACCGGGACAGGGGGCTTCACCCCTCCACTTT.

This clone appeared once. The chain couples TRBV5-1 to TRBJ2-5; 10 nucleotides line up with TRBD2. This CDR3 comprises 15 residues. J gave up 5 bases and V 4 bases, and 8 bases lay outside the gene matches. Germline-derived CDR1 and CDR2 are SGHRS and YFSETQ. In nucleotides, the CDR3 is TGCGCCAGCAGCGCCGTAGTAGCGGGGGGCGAGACCCAGTACTTC. It codes for CASSAVVAGGETQYF.

The chain combines TRBV7-8 with TRBJ2-1; 7 bases agree with TRBD2. There are 15 residues in the CDR3. Germline trimming cut 2 bases from V and 5 bases from J; bases unmatched to any gene: 6. CDR1 and CDR2 from the germline V gene are SGHVS and FQNEAQ. The DNA of the CDR3 is TGTGCCAGCAGCTTATTCCAGCGGGGAAACAATGAGCAGTTCTTC. It yields the protein CASSLFQRGNNEQFF.

This clone has just one count. The rearrangement links TRBV5-1 to TRBJ1-1, with 7 bases fitting TRBD1. CDR3 length: 14 residues. V gave up 3 bases and J gave up 5 bases; unmatched junction bases: 7. In germline, CDR1 is SGHRS, CDR2 YFSETQ. The CDR3 is CASSSLQGETEAFF. CDR3 coding DNA: TGCGCCAGCAGCTCCCTCCAGGGGGAAACTGAAGCTTTCTTT.

This rearrangement joins TRBV7-3 to TRBJ1-2, with no clear D. The germline V gene encodes CDR1 SGHTA and CDR2 FQGTGA. The V and J ends lost 6 bases and 8 bases respectively, with 16 bases between them. The CDR3 runs 13 residues. In nucleotides, the CDR3 is TGTGCCAGCAGTCCGGACCGTACGGGAGGCTACACCTTC. Translating it yields CASSPDRTGGYTF.

This clone was detected a few times. The chain uses TRBV6-5 and TRBJ1-1, with a tentative D call TRBD1 (5 bases). The length of the CDR3 is 12 residues. Germline CDR1 and CDR2: MNHEY and SVGAGI. V was trimmed by 9 bases and J by 3 bases, leaving 11 bases between them. The CDR3 sequence is CASGGWDTEAFF. For the CDR3, the DNA is TGTGCCAGTGGGGGGTGGGACACTGAAGCTTTCTTT.

The chain has TRBV27 and TRBJ1-4; D is unresolved. The CDR3 runs 14 residues. V lost 8 bases, J lost 4 bases, and 14 bases lay in between. CDR1 and CDR2 from the germline V gene are MNHEY and SMNVEV (reference sequence). The DNA for the CDR3 is TGTGCCAGCCGTCCCACCGGGCGTAATGAAAAACTGTTTTTT. Translation: CASRPTGRNEKLFF.

The chain combines TRBV9 with TRBJ2-7; 10 bases align to TRBD1. The CDR3 has 14 amino acids. Germline values: CDR1 SGDLS, CDR2 YYNGEE. J was trimmed by 4 bases and V by 4 bases; bases with no gene match: 5. The chain's CDR3 is CASSPRTGGYEQYF. In nucleotides, the CDR3 is TGTGCCAGCAGCCCACGGACAGGGGGTTACGAGCAGTACTTC.

The chain couples TRBV19 to TRBJ2-2; TRBD1 aligns across 9 bases. Germline V CDR1 and CDR2: LNHDA, SQIVND (reference sequence). V shed 2 bases and J 4 bases; nucleotides not matched to a gene: 2. There are 15 residues in the CDR3. CDR3 coding DNA: TGTGCCAGTAGTATAAGGACAGGGGTCACCGGGGAGCTGTTTTTT. Residues: CASSIRTGVTGELFF.

The chain carries TRBV30 and TRBJ1-5; the match to TRBD1 covers 8 bases. Trimming took 7 bases from V and 2 from J; bases not matched to a gene: 7. Germline assignment: CDR1 GTSNPN and CDR2 SVGIG (reference sequence). The CDR3 has 14 residues. Here the CDR3 DNA reads TGTGCCTACACTTCGACAGGGGGCAATCAGCCCCAGCATTTT. It codes for CAYTSTGGNQPQHF. The full variable domain, in which reference TRBV30 and TRBJ1-5 provide the parts outside the CDR3, is SQTIHQWPATLVQPVGSPLSLECTVEGTSNPNLYWYRQAAGRGLQLLFYSVGIGQISSEVPQNLSASRPQDRQFILSSKKLLLSDSGFYLCAYTSTGGNQPQHFGDGTRLSIL.

For the CDR3, the DNA is TGTGCCAGCAGCTCGCCCCTGTACAATGAGCAGTTCTTC. It codes for CASSSPLYNEQFF. The chain uses TRBV7-2 and TRBJ2-1; D not certain. The CDR3 spans 13 residues. The germline V and J ends were trimmed by 4 bases and 4 bases, with 8 bases remaining between them. The germline gives CDR1 SGHTA, CDR2 FQGNSA.

The rearrangement uses TRBV27 and TRBJ1-1; TRBD1 might be the D (5 bases). Trimming shortened V by 2 bases and J by 2 bases, and 6 bases separated the two germline ends. Germline V CDR1 and CDR2: MNHEY, SMNVEV (reference sequence). The CDR3 contains 13 residues. CDR3 in amino acids: CASSLGGNTEAFF. The CDR3 DNA sequence: TGTGCCAGCAGTTTAGGGGGAAACACTGAAGCTTTCTTT.

This clone was observed a few times. This chain uses TRBV7-3 with TRBJ1-4; D gene ambiguous. Germline V gene lookup returns CDR1 SGHTA and CDR2 FQGTGA. The CDR3 has 13 residues. Trimming shortened V by 3 bases and J by 0 bases, and 2 bases separated the two germline ends. CDR3 sequence: CASSFATNEKLFF. The CDR3 coding sequence is TGTGCCAGCAGCTTTGCAACTAATGAAAAACTGTTTTTT. Based on the CDR3 plus reference TRBV7-3 and TRBJ1-4, the full variable domain is GAGVSQTPSNKVTEKGKYVELRCDPISGHTALYWYRQSLGQGPEFLIYFQGTGAADDSGLPNDRFFAVRPEGSVSTLKIQRTERGDSAVYLCASSFATNEKLFFGSGTQLSVL.